This TCR beta chain was obtained from a study of regulatory T cells in long-lasting Graves disease. Libraries of TCR beta came from iRepertoire HTBI primers plus Arm-PCR of CDR3 regions. TCRdb independently ran MiXCR on the multiplex PCR reads; one entry per CDR3 protein. The sample yields 420,000 or so distinct CDR3 sequences, about a quarter seen once. This clonotype appeared a few times. Specified time point: persistent/refractory GD, antithyroid drugs over 5 years with positive TRAb. After RNA was extracted from PBMCs, the TCR library was made from it. Sample: peripheral blood mononuclear cells (PBMCs), taken when the disease was refractory, from a patient treated with antithyroid drugs. This TCR was sampled from a female donor with Graves disease.

The CDR3 nucleotides are TGCGCCAGCAGCCTGATTAGCGGGATCCCCTTGAACACCGGGGAGCTGTTTTTT. Encoded protein: CASSLISGIPLNTGELFF. The chain combines TRBV5-1 with TRBJ2-2; TRBD2 matches at 8 bases. The CDR3 covers 18 residues. The V gene's germline CDR1 is SGHRS and CDR2 YFSETQ. After removal of 4 bases from V and 1 base from J, the junction contained 12 bases not matched to a gene. Supplemented by reference TRBV5-1 and TRBJ2-2, the full variable domain reads KAGVTQTPRYLIKTRGQQVTLSCSPISGHRSVSWYQQTPGQGLQFLFEYFSETQRNKGNFPGRFSGRQFSNSRSEMNVSTLELGDSALYLCASSLISGIPLNTGELFFGEGSRLTVL.